One TCR beta chain is described in this entry. The source of the sample is a study of shared clonotypes between healthy human individuals. The wider study: The plates for each donor numbered three CD4 naive, three CD4 memory, two CD8 naive and one CD8 memory.

The CDR3 totals 14 residues. V lost 2 bases to trimming and J lost 8 bases, with 15 bases between them. The germline V gene has CDR1 MDHEN and CDR2 SYDVKM. Using immunoSEQ multiplex PCR, the repertoire was profiled, and TCRdb retains in-frame clones only, with some absent. The sample has some 2.1 million clones, roughly 94% seen once; the top ten hold around 0.13%. The material sequenced was naive CD4+ T cells sorted from blood. The subset denotes: CD45RA+ positively selected. This receptor was obtained from a man aged 18 to 29 in good health. The genes are TRBV28 and TRBJ1-2, with D possibly matching TRBD1 (5 bases). DNA for the CDR3: TGTGCCAGCAGTTTAGCGGCAGGGTCGAAAGGCTACACCTTC. This translates into CASSLAAGSKGYTF.